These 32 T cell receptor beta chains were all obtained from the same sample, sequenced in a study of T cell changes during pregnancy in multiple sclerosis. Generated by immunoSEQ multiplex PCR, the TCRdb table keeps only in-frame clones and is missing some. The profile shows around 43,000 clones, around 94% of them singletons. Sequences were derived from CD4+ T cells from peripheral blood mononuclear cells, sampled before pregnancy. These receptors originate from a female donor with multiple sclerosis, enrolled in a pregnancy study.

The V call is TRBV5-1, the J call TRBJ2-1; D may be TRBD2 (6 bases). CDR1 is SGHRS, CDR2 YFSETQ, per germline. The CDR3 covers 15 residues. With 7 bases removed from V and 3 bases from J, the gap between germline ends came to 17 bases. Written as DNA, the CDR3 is TGCGCCAGCGGACAAGGACTATCTAACTACAATGAGCAGTTCTTC. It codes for CASGQGLSNYNEQFF. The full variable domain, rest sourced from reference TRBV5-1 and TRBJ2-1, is KAGVTQTPRYLIKTRGQQVTLSCSPISGHRSVSWYQQTPGQGLQFLFEYFSETQRNKGNFPGRFSGRQFSNSRSEMNVSTLELGDSALYLCASGQGLSNYNEQFFGPGTRLTVL.

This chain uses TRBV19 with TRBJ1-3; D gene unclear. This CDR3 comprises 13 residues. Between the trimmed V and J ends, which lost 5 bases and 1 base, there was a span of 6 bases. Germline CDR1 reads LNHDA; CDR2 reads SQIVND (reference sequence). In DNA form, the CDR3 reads TGTGCCAGTAGTCACCTATCTGGAAACACCATATATTTT. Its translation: CASSHLSGNTIYF. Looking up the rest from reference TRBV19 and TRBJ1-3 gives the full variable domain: DGGITQSPKYLFRKEGQNVTLSCEQNLNHDAMYWYRQDPGQGLRLIYYSQIVNDFQKGDIAEGYSVSREKKESFPLTVTSAQKNPTAFYLCASSHLSGNTIYFGEGSWLTVV.

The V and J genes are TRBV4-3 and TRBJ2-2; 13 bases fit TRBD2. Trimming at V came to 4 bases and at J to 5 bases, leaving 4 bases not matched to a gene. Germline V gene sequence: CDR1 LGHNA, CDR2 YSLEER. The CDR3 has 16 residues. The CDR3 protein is CASSRVLAGGTGELFF. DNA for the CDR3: TGCGCCAGCAGCCGAGTACTAGCGGGGGGGACCGGGGAGCTGTTTTTT.

DNA of the CDR3: TGTGCCAGTAGTATCGAGGGTACGGACACCATATATTTT. Protein sequence: CASSIEGTDTIYF. J is TRBJ1-3 and V is TRBV19; the D is unclear. Trimming cost V 3 bases and J 8 bases, with 11 bases left between them. Germline V gives CDR1 LNHDA, CDR2 SQIVND (reference sequence). The CDR3 loop spans 13 amino acids.

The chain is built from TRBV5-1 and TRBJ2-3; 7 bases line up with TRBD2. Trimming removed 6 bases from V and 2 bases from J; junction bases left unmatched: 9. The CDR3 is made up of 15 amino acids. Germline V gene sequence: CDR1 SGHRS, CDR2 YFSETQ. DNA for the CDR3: TGCGCCAGCACCCTAGGGGCGGGAGTCACAGATACGCAGTATTTT. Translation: CASTLGAGVTDTQYF. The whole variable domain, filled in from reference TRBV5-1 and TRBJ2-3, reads KAGVTQTPRYLIKTRGQQVTLSCSPISGHRSVSWYQQTPGQGLQFLFEYFSETQRNKGNFPGRFSGRQFSNSRSEMNVSTLELGDSALYLCASTLGAGVTDTQYFGPGTRLTVL.

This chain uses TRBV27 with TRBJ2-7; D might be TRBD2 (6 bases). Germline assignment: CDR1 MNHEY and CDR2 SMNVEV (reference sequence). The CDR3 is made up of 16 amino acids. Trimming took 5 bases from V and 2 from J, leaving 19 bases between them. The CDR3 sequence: CASSRFSGANTYEQYF. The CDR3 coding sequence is TGTGCCAGCAGTCGCTTTAGCGGAGCGAACACCTACGAGCAGTACTTC.

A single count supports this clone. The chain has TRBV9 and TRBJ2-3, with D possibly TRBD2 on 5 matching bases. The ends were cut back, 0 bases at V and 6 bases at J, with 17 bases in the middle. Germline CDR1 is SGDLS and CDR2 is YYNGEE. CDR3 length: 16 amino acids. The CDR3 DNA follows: TGTGCCAGCAGCGTAGGCGGCGGGTCAATAGGGGATACGCAGTATTTT. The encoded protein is CASSVGGGSIGDTQYF.

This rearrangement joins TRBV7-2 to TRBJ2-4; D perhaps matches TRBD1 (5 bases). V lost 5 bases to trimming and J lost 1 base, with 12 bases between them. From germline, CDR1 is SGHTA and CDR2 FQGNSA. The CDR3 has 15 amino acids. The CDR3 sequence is CASSPYTGAKNIQYF. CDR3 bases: TGTGCCAGCAGCCCATACACAGGTGCCAAAAACATTCAGTACTTC.

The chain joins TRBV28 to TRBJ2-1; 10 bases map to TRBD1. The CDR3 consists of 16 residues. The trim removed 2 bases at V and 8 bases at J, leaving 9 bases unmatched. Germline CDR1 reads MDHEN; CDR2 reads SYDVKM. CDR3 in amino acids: CASSLIGQGVWDEQFF. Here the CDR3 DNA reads TGTGCCAGCAGTTTAATAGGACAGGGGGTTTGGGATGAGCAGTTCTTC.

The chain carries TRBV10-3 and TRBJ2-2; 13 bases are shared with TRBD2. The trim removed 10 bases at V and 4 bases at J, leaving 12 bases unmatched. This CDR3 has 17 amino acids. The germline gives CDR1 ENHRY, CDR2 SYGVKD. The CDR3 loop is CATKGGWTSGGTGELFF. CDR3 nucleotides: TGTGCCACCAAAGGGGGATGGACTAGCGGGGGCACCGGGGAGCTGTTTTTT.

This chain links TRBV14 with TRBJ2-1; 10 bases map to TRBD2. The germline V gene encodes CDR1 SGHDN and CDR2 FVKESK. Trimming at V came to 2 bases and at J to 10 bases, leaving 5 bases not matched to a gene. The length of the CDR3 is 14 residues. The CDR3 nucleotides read TGTGCCAGCAGCCAACTAGCGGGAGTCAGCGAGCAGTTCTTC. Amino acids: CASSQLAGVSEQFF. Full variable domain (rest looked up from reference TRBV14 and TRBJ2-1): EAGVTQFPSHSVIEKGQTVTLRCDPISGHDNLYWYRRVMGKEIKFLLHFVKESKQDESGMPNNRFLAERTGGTYSTLKVQPAELEDSGVYFCASSQLAGVSEQFFGPGTRLTVL.

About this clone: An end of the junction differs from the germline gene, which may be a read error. CDR3 in amino acids: CASSLWDRGTGNTIYF. CDR3 bases: TGTGCCAGCAGTCTATGGGACAGAGGAACCGGAAACACCATATATTTT. V gene TRBV28 combines with J gene TRBJ1-3; 7 bases map to TRBD1. Germline V gene sequence: CDR1 MDHEN, CDR2 SYDVKM. CDR3 length: 16 residues.

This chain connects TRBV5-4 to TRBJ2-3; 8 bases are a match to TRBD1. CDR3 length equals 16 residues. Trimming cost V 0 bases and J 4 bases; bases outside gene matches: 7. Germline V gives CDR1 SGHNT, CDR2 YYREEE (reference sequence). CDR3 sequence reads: CASSLAKDRGADTQYF. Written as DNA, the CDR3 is TGTGCCAGCAGCTTGGCCAAAGACAGGGGCGCAGATACGCAGTATTTT.

The CDR3 nucleotides are TGTGCCAGCTCACCGGCCGCGGGGGCGCAGTATTTT. The encoded protein is CASSPAAGAQYF. The gene calls are TRBV18 and TRBJ2-3, with 7 bases identical to TRBD2. The CDR3 is 12 amino acids. The V gene's germline CDR1 is KGHSH and CDR2 LQKENI. J lost 10 bases, V lost 3 bases, and 4 bases had no gene match.

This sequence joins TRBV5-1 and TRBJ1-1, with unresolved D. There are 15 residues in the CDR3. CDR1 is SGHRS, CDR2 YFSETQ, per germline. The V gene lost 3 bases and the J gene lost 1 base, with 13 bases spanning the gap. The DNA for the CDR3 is TGCGCCAGCAGCTCCGGTTCGGGAAGGAACACTGAAGCTTTCTTT. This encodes CASSSGSGRNTEAFF. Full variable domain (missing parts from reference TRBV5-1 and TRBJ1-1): KAGVTQTPRYLIKTRGQQVTLSCSPISGHRSVSWYQQTPGQGLQFLFEYFSETQRNKGNFPGRFSGRQFSNSRSEMNVSTLELGDSALYLCASSSGSGRNTEAFFGQGTRLTVV.

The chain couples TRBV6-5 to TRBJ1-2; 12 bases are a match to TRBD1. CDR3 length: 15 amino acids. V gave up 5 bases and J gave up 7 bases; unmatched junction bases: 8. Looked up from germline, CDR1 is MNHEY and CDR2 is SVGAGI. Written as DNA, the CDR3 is TGTGCCAGCAGTACCCTGGGACAGGGGGCAGGTGGCTACACCTTC. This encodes CASSTLGQGAGGYTF.

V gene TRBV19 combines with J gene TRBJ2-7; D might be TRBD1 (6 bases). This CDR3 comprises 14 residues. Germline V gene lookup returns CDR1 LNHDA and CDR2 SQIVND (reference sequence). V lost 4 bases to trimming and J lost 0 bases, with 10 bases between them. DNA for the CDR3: TGTGCCAGTAGTAGGCAGGGGCGCTCCTACGAGCAGTACTTC. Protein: CASSRQGRSYEQYF.

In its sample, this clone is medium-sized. This CDR3 reads CASSIRRSTDTQYF. The CDR3 DNA sequence: TGTGCCAGTAGTATTAGGAGGAGCACAGATACGCAGTATTTT. The rearrangement links TRBV19 to TRBJ2-3, with TRBD2 as a possible D gene (5 bases). Trimming stripped 3 bases from V and 0 bases from J, with 7 bases between. Germline values: CDR1 LNHDA, CDR2 SQIVND (reference sequence). This CDR3 has 14 residues.

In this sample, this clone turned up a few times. The DNA for the CDR3 is TGTGCCAGCAGTCTGGGCGGGACCTCCTACAATGAGCAGTTCTTC. Translating it yields CASSLGGTSYNEQFF. The rearrangement joins TRBV25-1 to TRBJ2-1, with a possible D match to TRBD2 (6 bases). The V gene's germline CDR1 is MGHDK and CDR2 SYGVNS. The ends were cut back, 5 bases at V and 0 bases at J, with 11 bases in the middle. The CDR3 has 15 residues.

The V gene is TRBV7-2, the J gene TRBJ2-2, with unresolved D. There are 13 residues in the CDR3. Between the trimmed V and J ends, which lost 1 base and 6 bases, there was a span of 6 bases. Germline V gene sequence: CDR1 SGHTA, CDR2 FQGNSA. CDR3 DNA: TGTGCCAGCAGCTTAGTTGTCTCCGGGGAGCTGTTTTTT. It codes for CASSLVVSGELFF.

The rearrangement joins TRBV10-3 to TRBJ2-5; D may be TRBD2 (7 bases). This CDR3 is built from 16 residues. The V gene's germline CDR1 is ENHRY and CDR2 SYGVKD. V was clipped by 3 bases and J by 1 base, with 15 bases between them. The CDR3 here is CAISEQTSRGQETQYF. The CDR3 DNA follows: TGTGCCATCAGTGAACAGACTAGCAGGGGCCAAGAGACCCAGTACTTC.

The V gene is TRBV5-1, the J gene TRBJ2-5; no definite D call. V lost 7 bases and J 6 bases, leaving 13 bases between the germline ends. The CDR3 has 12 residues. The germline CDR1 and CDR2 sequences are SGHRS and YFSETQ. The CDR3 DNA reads TGCGCCAGCTCCCTCTCTGAGAAGACCCAGTACTTC. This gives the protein CASSLSEKTQYF.

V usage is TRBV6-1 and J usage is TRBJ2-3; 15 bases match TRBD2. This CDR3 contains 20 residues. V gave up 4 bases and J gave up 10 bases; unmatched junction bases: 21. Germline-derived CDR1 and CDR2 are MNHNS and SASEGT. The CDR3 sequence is CASSGQGLAGGPGGVGAQYF. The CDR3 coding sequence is TGTGCCAGCAGTGGACAAGGACTAGCGGGAGGGCCCGGTGGGGTCGGGGCGCAGTATTTT.

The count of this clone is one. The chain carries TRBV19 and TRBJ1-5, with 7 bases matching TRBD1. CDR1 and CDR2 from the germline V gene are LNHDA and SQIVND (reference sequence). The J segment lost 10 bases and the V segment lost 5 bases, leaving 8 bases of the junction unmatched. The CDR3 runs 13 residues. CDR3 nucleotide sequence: TGTGCCAGTAGTGGGCAGGGGGTGGTTCCCCAGCATTTT. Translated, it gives CASSGQGVVPQHF. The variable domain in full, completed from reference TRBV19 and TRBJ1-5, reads DGGITQSPKYLFRKEGQNVTLSCEQNLNHDAMYWYRQDPGQGLRLIYYSQIVNDFQKGDIAEGYSVSREKKESFPLTVTSAQKNPTAFYLCASSGQGVVPQHFGDGTRLSIL.

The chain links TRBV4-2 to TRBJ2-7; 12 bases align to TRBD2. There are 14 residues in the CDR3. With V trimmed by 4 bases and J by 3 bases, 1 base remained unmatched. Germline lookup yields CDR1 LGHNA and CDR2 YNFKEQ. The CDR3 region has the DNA TGTGCCAGCAGCCCGGGACTAGCGGGCTACGAGCAGTACTTC. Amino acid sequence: CASSPGLAGYEQYF.

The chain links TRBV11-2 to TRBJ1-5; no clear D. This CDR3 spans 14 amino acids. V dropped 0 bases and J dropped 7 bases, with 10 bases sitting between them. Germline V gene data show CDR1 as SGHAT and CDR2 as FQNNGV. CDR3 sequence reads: CASSLEEGKQPQHF. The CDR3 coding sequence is TGTGCCAGCAGCTTAGAGGAGGGTAAACAGCCCCAGCATTTT.

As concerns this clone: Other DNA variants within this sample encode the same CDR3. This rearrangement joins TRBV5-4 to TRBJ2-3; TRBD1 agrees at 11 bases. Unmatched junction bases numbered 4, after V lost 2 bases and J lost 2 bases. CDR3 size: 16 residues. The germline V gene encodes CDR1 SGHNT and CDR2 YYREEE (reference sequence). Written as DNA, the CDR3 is TGTGCCAGCAGCTTTCCGGGACAGGGGGTCACAGATACGCAGTATTTT. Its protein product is CASSFPGQGVTDTQYF. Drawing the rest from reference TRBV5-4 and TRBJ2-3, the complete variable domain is ETGVTQSPTHLIKTRGQQVTLRCSSQSGHNTVSWYQQALGQGPQFIFQYYREEENGRGNFPPRFSGLQFPNYSSELNVNALELDDSALYLCASSFPGQGVTDTQYFGPGTRLTVL.

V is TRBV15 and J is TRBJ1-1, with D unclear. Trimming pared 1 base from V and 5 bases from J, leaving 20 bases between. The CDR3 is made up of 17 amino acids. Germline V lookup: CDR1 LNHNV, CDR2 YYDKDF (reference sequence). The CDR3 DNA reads TGTGCCACCAGCAGAGTAATTCACCGGCCAGGTACGACTGAAGCTTTCTTT. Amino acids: CATSRVIHRPGTTEAFF.

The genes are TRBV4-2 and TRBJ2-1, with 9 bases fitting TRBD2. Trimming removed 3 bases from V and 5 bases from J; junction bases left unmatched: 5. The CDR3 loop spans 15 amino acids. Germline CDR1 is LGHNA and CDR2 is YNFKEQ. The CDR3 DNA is TGTGCCAGCAGCCAGAGCGGGAGGCAGGACAATGAGCAGTTCTTC. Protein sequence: CASSQSGRQDNEQFF.

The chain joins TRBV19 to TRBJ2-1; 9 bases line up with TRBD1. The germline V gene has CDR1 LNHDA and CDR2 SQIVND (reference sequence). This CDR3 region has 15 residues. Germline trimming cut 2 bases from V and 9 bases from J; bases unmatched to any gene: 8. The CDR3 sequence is CASSIQQGAAGEQFF. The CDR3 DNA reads TGTGCCAGTAGTATACAACAGGGGGCGGCGGGTGAGCAGTTCTTC.

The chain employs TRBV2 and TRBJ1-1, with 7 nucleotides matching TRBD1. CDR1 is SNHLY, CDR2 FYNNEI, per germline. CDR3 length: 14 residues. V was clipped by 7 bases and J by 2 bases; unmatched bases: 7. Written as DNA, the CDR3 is TGTGCCAGCACTTGGGACAGCAGAAACACTGAAGCTTTCTTT. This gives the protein CASTWDSRNTEAFF. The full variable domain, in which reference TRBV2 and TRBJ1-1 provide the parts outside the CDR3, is EPEVTQTPSHQVTQMGQEVILRCVPISNHLYFYWYRQILGQKVEFLVSFYNNEISEKSEIFDDQFSVERPDGSNFTLKIRSTKLEDSAMYFCASTWDSRNTEAFFGQGTRLTVV.

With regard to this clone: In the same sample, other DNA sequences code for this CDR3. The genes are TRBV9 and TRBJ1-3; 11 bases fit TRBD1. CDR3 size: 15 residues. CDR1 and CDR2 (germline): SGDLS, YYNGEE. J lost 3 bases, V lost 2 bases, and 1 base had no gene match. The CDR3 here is CASSVGTGGGNTIYF. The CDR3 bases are TGTGCCAGCAGCGTGGGGACAGGGGGTGGAAACACCATATATTTT.